Presented here are 32 T cell receptor beta chains from one specimen sequenced in a study of graft-versus-host responses after intestinal transplantation. Only in-frame clones appear in the TCRdb table, and some are missing; sequencing was by immunoSEQ multiplex PCR. The table includes 40,000 to 45,000 clones, 91% detected once. The sample was PBMCs, taken about 310 days after intestinal transplant. The receptor set was obtained from a human patient who received an intestinal transplant, so some T cells may come from the graft donor.

V usage is TRBV6-1 and J usage is TRBJ1-3; D remains ambiguous. The V gene lost 4 bases and the J gene lost 0 bases, with 7 bases spanning the gap. The CDR3 is 14 residues long. Per germline, CDR1 MNHNS and CDR2 SASEGT. Here the CDR3 DNA reads TGTGCCAGCAGTGCGGGGAGCTCTGGAAACACCATATATTTT. Its protein is CASSAGSSGNTIYF.

This chain links TRBV29-1 with TRBJ2-1, with a possible D match to TRBD1 (5 bases). CDR3 length equals 13 residues. Germline assignment: CDR1 SQVTM and CDR2 ANQGSEA. The CDR3 loop reads CSTIGHLNNEQFF. The DNA for the CDR3 is TGCAGTACTATCGGACACCTTAACAATGAGCAGTTCTTC.

This sequence joins TRBV28 and TRBJ2-1; TRBD2 agrees at 10 bases. Germline values: CDR1 MDHEN, CDR2 SYDVKM. The junction had 14 bases not matched to a gene; V was cut back by 8 bases and J by 7 bases. The CDR3 is 16 amino acids. In DNA form, the CDR3 reads TGTGCCAGCGACAGCGGGAGGGAAGCGGGCGGGAATGAGCAGTTCTTC. This codes for CASDSGREAGGNEQFF.

The rearrangement uses TRBV6-6 and TRBJ2-3; unclear D gene. CDR1 is MNHNY, CDR2 SVGAGI, per germline (reference sequence). Trimming left V 2 bases short and J 1 base short, with 10 bases between. The CDR3 contains 15 residues. CDR3 bases: TGTGCCAGCAGTTACCCGGGCCAGGGCACAGATACGCAGTATTTT. Its protein product is CASSYPGQGTDTQYF.

This chain connects TRBV25-1 to TRBJ2-7; possibly TRBD1 for D (5 bases). This CDR3 is built from 13 residues. Germline V gene sequence: CDR1 MGHDK, CDR2 SYGVNS. V was shortened by 6 bases and J by 7 bases, with 16 bases between the two germline ends. The CDR3 sequence is CASRAGQAGEQYF. DNA for the CDR3: TGTGCCAGCAGGGCAGGGCAGGCCGGGGAGCAGTACTTC.

V gene TRBV6-5 combines with J gene TRBJ1-5; 10 bases match TRBD1. Trimming cost V 6 bases and J 1 base; bases outside gene matches: 3. Germline loops: CDR1 MNHEY, CDR2 SVGAGI. The CDR3 covers 15 residues. Here the CDR3 reads CASREGQGSNQPQHF. CDR3 bases: TGTGCCAGCAGGGAGGGACAGGGGAGCAATCAGCCCCAGCATTTT.

The chain carries TRBV5-1 and TRBJ1-2; D not resolved. The CDR3 loop spans 16 amino acids. The V and J ends lost 3 bases and 4 bases respectively, with 19 bases between them. Per the germline V gene, CDR1 is SGHRS and CDR2 is YFSETQ. Here the CDR3 DNA reads TGCGCCAGCAGCTACGAAACCGGACGGACGCCCTATGGCTACACCTTC. Its protein product is CASSYETGRTPYGYTF. Using reference TRBV5-1 and TRBJ1-2 for the parts outside the CDR3, the full variable domain is KAGVTQTPRYLIKTRGQQVTLSCSPISGHRSVSWYQQTPGQGLQFLFEYFSETQRNKGNFPGRFSGRQFSNSRSEMNVSTLELGDSALYLCASSYETGRTPYGYTFGSGTRLTVV.

V gene TRBV28 combines with J gene TRBJ2-7, with 7 positions matching TRBD2. The J segment lost 0 bases and the V segment lost 2 bases, leaving 10 bases of the junction unmatched. Germline V CDR1 and CDR2: MDHEN, SYDVKM. The CDR3 loop spans 17 amino acids. CDR3 residues: CASSLRSLADFSYEQYF. The CDR3 DNA reads as TGTGCCAGCAGTTTAAGGTCTCTAGCGGATTTCTCCTACGAGCAGTACTTC.

This clone is a singleton in its sample. The chain couples TRBV7-6 to TRBJ2-2; 11 nucleotides align to TRBD2. V was clipped by 5 bases and J by 6 bases; unmatched bases: 11. Germline V gene sequence: CDR1 SGHVS, CDR2 FNYEAQ. The CDR3 loop spans 17 amino acids. This CDR3 reads CASSPIAGGPGAGELFF. CDR3 nucleotide sequence: TGTGCCAGCAGCCCGATAGCGGGGGGGCCGGGTGCCGGGGAGCTGTTTTTT.

As DNA, the CDR3 is TGCGCCAGCAGCTTGGGGGCGGCCAGCTCCTACAATGAGCAGTTCTTC. Translated, it gives CASSLGAASSYNEQFF. This chain uses TRBV5-1 with TRBJ2-1; D call uncertain. This CDR3 is 16 amino acids long. Germline V gene lookup returns CDR1 SGHRS and CDR2 YFSETQ. The V end was cut by 0 bases, the J end by 0 bases, with 10 bases between.

The rearrangement links TRBV2 to TRBJ2-7; TRBD2 is a possible D gene (6 bases). Germline V gene data show CDR1 as SNHLY and CDR2 as FYNNEI. This CDR3 has 15 residues. V was shortened by 7 bases and J by 3 bases, with 19 bases between the two germline ends. In DNA form, the CDR3 reads TGTGCCAGCAAGGGTGGCGGGACTGCTAACTACGAGCAGTACTTC. Encoded protein: CASKGGGTANYEQYF.

The J gene is TRBJ1-1, the V gene TRBV9, with D hard to call. There are 13 residues in the CDR3. Per germline, CDR1 SGDLS and CDR2 YYNGEE. V gave up 3 bases and J gave up 6 bases, with 12 bases separating them. The CDR3 coding sequence is TGTGCCAGCAGCGCTCGAGGGAGGGCTGAAGCTTTCTTT. Its translation is CASSARGRAEAFF.

About this clone itself: The junction does not match germline at one end; this may be a read error. The chain is built from TRBV4-1 and TRBJ2-5, with 13 bases identical to TRBD2. The CDR3 spans 16 residues. Germline V gives CDR1 MGHRA, CDR2 YSYEKL. This CDR3 is CASSQGLAGDQETQYF. DNA of the CDR3: TGTGCCAGCAGCCAAGGACTAGCGGGAGACCAAGAGACCCAGTACTTC.

V gene TRBV7-6 combines with J gene TRBJ2-2; the D is unclear. This CDR3 has 16 amino acids. The V gene lost 2 bases and the J gene lost 0 bases, with 10 bases spanning the gap. Germline assignment: CDR1 SGHVS and CDR2 FNYEAQ. The CDR3 loop reads CASSLQSHSNTGELFF. The CDR3 DNA reads as TGTGCCAGCAGCTTACAGAGCCACTCGAACACCGGGGAGCTGTTTTTT.

The chain employs TRBV9 and TRBJ2-5; 10 bases are a match to TRBD1. The junction had 7 bases not matched to a gene; V was cut back by 4 bases and J by 4 bases. The CDR3 extends over 15 amino acids. Germline values: CDR1 SGDLS, CDR2 YYNGEE. The CDR3 protein is CASSPTGTGVETQYF. CDR3 in DNA: TGTGCCAGCAGCCCAACCGGGACAGGGGTAGAGACCCAGTACTTC.

In its sample, this clone was seen once. The J gene is TRBJ1-3, the V gene TRBV15; maybe TRBD1 (6 bases). Per germline, CDR1 LNHNV and CDR2 YYDKDF (reference sequence). Between the trimmed V and J ends, which lost 5 bases and 2 bases, there was a span of 13 bases. This CDR3 region has 15 residues. The CDR3 loop reads CATSQDSYTGNTIYF. CDR3 sequence (DNA): TGTGCCACCAGCCAGGACAGCTATACTGGAAACACCATATATTTT.

This clone came up a few times. V gene TRBV29-1 combines with J gene TRBJ1-1, with unresolved D. Germline values: CDR1 SQVTM, CDR2 ANQGSEA. V was clipped by 2 bases and J by 2 bases, with 3 bases between them. This CDR3 has 11 amino acids. The CDR3 region is CSVETNTEAFF. The DNA of the CDR3 is TGCAGCGTTGAAACAAACACTGAAGCTTTCTTT.

The J gene is TRBJ1-2, the V gene TRBV11-2, with a weak D call TRBD1 (5 bases). The length of the CDR3 is 13 residues. The V and J ends lost 5 bases and 2 bases respectively, with 9 bases between them. The germline gives CDR1 SGHAT, CDR2 FQNNGV. The CDR3 is CASSRGLNYGYTF. The CDR3 region has the DNA TGTGCCAGCAGCAGGGGCTTAAACTATGGCTACACCTTC.

The V and J genes are TRBV9 and TRBJ1-5, with a tentative D call TRBD1 (5 bases). The CDR3 spans 13 residues. Germline lookup yields CDR1 SGDLS and CDR2 YYNGEE. Between the trimmed V and J ends, which lost 3 bases and 4 bases, there was a span of 8 bases. CDR3 sequence (DNA): TGTGCCAGCAGCGCCCAGGGTAATCAGCCCCAGCATTTT. Its protein product is CASSAQGNQPQHF.

The CDR3 protein is CASSPAGSMSSYEQYF. In nucleotides, the CDR3 is TGTGCCAGCAGCCCAGCCGGGAGCATGAGCTCCTACGAGCAGTACTTC. This chain links TRBV7-2 with TRBJ2-5, with D perhaps matching TRBD2 (6 bases). The J call may be faulty, since TRBJ2-7 better matches the DNA end. Looked up from germline, CDR1 is SGHTA and CDR2 is FQGNSA. The CDR3 loop spans 16 amino acids.

This chain uses TRBV2 with TRBJ2-5; the D gene is possibly TRBD1 (6 bases). The V end was cut by 2 bases, the J end by 5 bases, with 15 bases between. The CDR3 spans 15 residues. Germline V gene data show CDR1 as SNHLY and CDR2 as FYNNEI. This CDR3 reads CASSEWIGGRETQYF. Written as DNA, the CDR3 is TGTGCCAGCAGTGAATGGATTGGGGGCCGGGAGACCCAGTACTTC.

The gene calls are TRBV6-1 and TRBJ1-5; the D gene is possibly TRBD1 (6 bases). The CDR3 has 14 amino acids. From germline, CDR1 is MNHNS and CDR2 SASEGT. The V gene lost 11 bases and the J gene lost 3 bases, with 17 bases spanning the gap. DNA for the CDR3: TGTGCCTCTAAAAGGGGGGGGGACAATCAGCCCCAGCATTTT. Protein product: CASKRGGDNQPQHF.

The chain combines TRBV18 with TRBJ2-5; 7 nucleotides align to TRBD1. Germline-derived CDR1 and CDR2 are KGHSH and LQKENI. The junction had 2 bases not matched to a gene; V was cut back by 4 bases and J by 3 bases. The CDR3 has 13 amino acids. The CDR3 region is CASSRGQKETQYF. The DNA for the CDR3 is TGTGCCAGCTCACGGGGACAGAAAGAGACCCAGTACTTC.

V gene TRBV5-1 combines with J gene TRBJ1-5, with D perhaps matching TRBD1 (5 bases). CDR3 size: 14 residues. The germline CDR1 and CDR2 sequences are SGHRS and YFSETQ. With 0 bases removed from V and 1 base from J, the gap between germline ends came to 5 bases. The CDR3 loop reads CASSLGGSNQPQHF. CDR3 DNA sequence: TGCGCCAGCAGCTTGGGGGGGAGCAATCAGCCCCAGCATTTT.

The chain is built from TRBV28 and TRBJ2-7; a weak D match, TRBD1 (8 bases). Trimming removed 6 bases from V and 0 bases from J, with 27 bases in between. Germline V lookup: CDR1 MDHEN, CDR2 SYDVKM. CDR3 length equals 19 residues. CDR3 sequence (DNA): TGTGCCAGCAGCGATAATTCAAAAACAGGGGGGGGGAGCTCCTACGAGCAGTACTTC. Protein: CASSDNSKTGGGSSYEQYF.

This sequence joins TRBV27 and TRBJ2-2; D uncertain. The germline gives CDR1 MNHEY, CDR2 SMNVEV (reference sequence). The CDR3 is 13 residues long. With 2 bases removed from V and 7 bases from J, the gap between germline ends came to 8 bases. In DNA, the CDR3 is TGTGCCAGCAGTTTAAGTTGGAACGGGGAGCTGTTTTTT. Translating gives CASSLSWNGELFF.

The rearrangement joins TRBV5-5 to TRBJ1-6; 11 bases map to TRBD1. Per germline, CDR1 SGHKS and CDR2 YYEKEE (reference sequence). Losses at the gene ends were 0 bases for V and 10 bases for J; bases not matched to a gene: 6. CDR3 length: 16 amino acids. CDR3 in DNA: TGTGCCAGCAGCTTGGGGAGGACAGGGGGCGCATCACCCCTCCACTTT. Amino acid sequence: CASSLGRTGGASPLHF.

V usage is TRBV2 and J usage is TRBJ2-7; D is unresolved. The CDR3 has 14 residues. V lost 5 bases and J 1 base, leaving 12 bases between the germline ends. From germline, CDR1 is SNHLY and CDR2 FYNNEI. The CDR3 region has the DNA TGTGCCAGCAGTCAGCCCACCGGATCCTACGAGCAGTACTTC. It yields the protein CASSQPTGSYEQYF.

In this sample, this clone turned up once. V and J are TRBV5-4 and TRBJ1-2, with a weak D call TRBD1 (6 bases). V was clipped by 0 bases and J by 4 bases, with 7 bases between them. The CDR3 loop spans 13 amino acids. Germline CDR1 and CDR2: SGHNT and YYREEE (reference sequence). Here the CDR3 reads CASSLGGGYGYTF. The CDR3 DNA sequence: TGTGCCAGCAGCTTGGGAGGGGGCTATGGCTACACCTTC.

Worth noting for this clone: Other DNA sequences of this sample code for an identical CDR3. The rearrangement uses TRBV11-1 and TRBJ2-1; 11 bases line up with TRBD2. V was clipped by 7 bases and J by 3 bases; unmatched bases: 11. This CDR3 spans 17 amino acids. Germline V gives CDR1 SGHAT, CDR2 FQDESV (reference sequence). The CDR3 DNA reads as TGTGCCAGCAAACATTCCCCACTAGCGGGAGACTACAATGAGCAGTTCTTC. Protein sequence: CASKHSPLAGDYNEQFF.

The chain is built from TRBV4-1 and TRBJ1-4, with 9 bases aligning to TRBD1. This CDR3 is 18 amino acids long. Unmatched junction bases numbered 14, after V lost 4 bases and J lost 5 bases. CDR1 is MGHRA, CDR2 YSYEKL, per germline. The CDR3 coding sequence is TGCGCCAGCAGCCTTACTTTCCCCCCACAGGGGGCGAATGAAAAACTGTTTTTT. This gives the protein CASSLTFPPQGANEKLFF.

The genes are TRBV4-2 and TRBJ2-2; 12 bases match TRBD2. J gave up 7 bases and V 4 bases, and 7 bases lay outside the gene matches. This CDR3 comprises 16 residues. CDR1 is LGHNA and CDR2 is YNFKEQ in the germline V gene. CDR3 residues: CASSLASGGAGGELFF. In DNA form, the CDR3 reads TGTGCCAGCAGCCTTGCTAGCGGGGGGGCCGGCGGGGAGCTGTTTTTT.